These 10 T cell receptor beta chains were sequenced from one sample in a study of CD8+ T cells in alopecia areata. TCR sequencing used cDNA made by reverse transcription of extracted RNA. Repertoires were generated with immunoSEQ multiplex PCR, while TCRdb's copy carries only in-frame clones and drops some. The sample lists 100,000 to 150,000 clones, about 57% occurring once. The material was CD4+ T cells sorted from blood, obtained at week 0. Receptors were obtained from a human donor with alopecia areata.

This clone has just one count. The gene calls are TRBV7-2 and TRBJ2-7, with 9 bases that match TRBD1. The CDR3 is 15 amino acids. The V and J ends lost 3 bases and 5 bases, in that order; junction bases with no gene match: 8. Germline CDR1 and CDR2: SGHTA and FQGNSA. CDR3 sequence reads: CASSFNGRTGDEQYF. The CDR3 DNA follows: TGTGCCAGCAGCTTCAACGGGAGGACAGGGGACGAGCAGTACTTC.

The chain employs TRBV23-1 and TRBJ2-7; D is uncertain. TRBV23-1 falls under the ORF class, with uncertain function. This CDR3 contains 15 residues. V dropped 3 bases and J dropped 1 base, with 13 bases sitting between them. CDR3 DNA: TGCGCCAGCAGTCAGAAACACGGCAGATCCTACGAGCAGTACTTC. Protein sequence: CASSQKHGRSYEQYF.

The CDR3 reads CASSEIGQAAGELFF. CDR3 coding DNA: TGTGCCAGCAGCGAGATTGGACAGGCCGCCGGGGAGCTGTTTTTT. V is TRBV11-2 and J is TRBJ2-2; the match to TRBD1 covers 7 bases. The V segment lost 5 bases and the J segment 6 bases; nucleotides outside the gene matches: 9. CDR3 size: 15 residues. In germline, CDR1 is SGHAT, CDR2 FQNNGV.

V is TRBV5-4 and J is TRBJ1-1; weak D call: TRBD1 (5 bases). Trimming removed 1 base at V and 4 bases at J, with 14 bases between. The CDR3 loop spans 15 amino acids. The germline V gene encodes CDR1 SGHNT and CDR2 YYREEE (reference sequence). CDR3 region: CASSLPAGGGTEAFF. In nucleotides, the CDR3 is TGTGCCAGCAGCTTGCCGGCCGGGGGAGGCACTGAAGCTTTCTTT.

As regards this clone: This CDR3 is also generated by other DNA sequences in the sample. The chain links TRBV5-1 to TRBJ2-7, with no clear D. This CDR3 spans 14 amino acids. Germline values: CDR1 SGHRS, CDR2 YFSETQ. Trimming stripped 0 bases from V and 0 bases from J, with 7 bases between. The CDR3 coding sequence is TGCGCCAGCAGCTTGGACGGCAGCTCCTACGAGCAGTACTTC. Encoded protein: CASSLDGSSYEQYF.

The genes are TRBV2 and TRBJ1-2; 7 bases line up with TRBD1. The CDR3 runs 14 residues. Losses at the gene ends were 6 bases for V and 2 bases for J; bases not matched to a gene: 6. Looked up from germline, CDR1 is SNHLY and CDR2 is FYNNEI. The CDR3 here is CASRTGQENYGYTF. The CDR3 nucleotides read TGTGCCAGCAGGACTGGACAGGAAAACTATGGCTACACCTTC.

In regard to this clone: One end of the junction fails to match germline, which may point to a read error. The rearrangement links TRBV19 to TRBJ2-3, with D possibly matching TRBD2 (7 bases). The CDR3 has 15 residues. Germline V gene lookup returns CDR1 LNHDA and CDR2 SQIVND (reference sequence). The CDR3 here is CASSGGARGTGTQYF. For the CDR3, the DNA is TGTGCCAGTAGTGGGGGGGCGCGGGGCACAGGTACGCAGTATTTT.

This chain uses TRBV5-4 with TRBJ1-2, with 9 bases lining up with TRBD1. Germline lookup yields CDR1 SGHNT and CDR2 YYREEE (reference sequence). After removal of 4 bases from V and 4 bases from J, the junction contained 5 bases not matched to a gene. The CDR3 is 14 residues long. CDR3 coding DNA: TGTGCCAGCAGCGAGAGACAGGGGGGCTATGGCTACACCTTC. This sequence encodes CASSERQGGYGYTF.

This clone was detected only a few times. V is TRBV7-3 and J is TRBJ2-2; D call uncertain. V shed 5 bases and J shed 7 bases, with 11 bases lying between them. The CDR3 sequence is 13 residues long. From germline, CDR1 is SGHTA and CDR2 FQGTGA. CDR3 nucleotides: TGTGCCAGCAGCCTTAATCAGGACGGGGAGCTGTTTTTT. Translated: CASSLNQDGELFF.

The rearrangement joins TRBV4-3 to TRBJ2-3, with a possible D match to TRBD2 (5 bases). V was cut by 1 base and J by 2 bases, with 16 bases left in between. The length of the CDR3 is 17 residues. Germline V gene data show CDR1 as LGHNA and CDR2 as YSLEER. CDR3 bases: TGCGCCAGCAGCCAAGGCGATCGGGCGGGTAACACAGATACGCAGTATTTT. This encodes CASSQGDRAGNTDTQYF.